What follows are 14 T cell receptor beta chains derived from one specimen sequenced in a study of cytomegalovirus exposure and HLA in healthy donors. PCR primers comprised 60 Vbeta and 13 Jbeta primers. Sequencing was performed with immunoSEQ multiplex PCR; in TCRdb, only in-frame clones are kept and a portion is missing. The sample includes roughly 74,000 clones, 60% to 85% of them seen just once. Sequences were obtained from PBMCs. The receptors shown here come from a man between 40 and 49 years old in good health and CMV-seronegative.

The chain couples TRBV5-1 to TRBJ1-1; D is unresolved. The V and J ends lost 2 bases and 1 base respectively, with 6 bases between them. The CDR3 runs to 13 residues. CDR1 is SGHRS and CDR2 is YFSETQ in the germline V gene. CDR3 DNA: TGCGCCAGCAGCTTAAGCGAGAACACTGAAGCTTTCTTT. This sequence encodes CASSLSENTEAFF. Supplemented by reference TRBV5-1 and TRBJ1-1, the full variable domain reads KAGVTQTPRYLIKTRGQQVTLSCSPISGHRSVSWYQQTPGQGLQFLFEYFSETQRNKGNFPGRFSGRQFSNSRSEMNVSTLELGDSALYLCASSLSENTEAFFGQGTRLTVV.

V gene TRBV7-8 combines with J gene TRBJ1-1; the D is unclear. This CDR3 is built from 11 residues. The V gene lost 5 bases and the J gene lost 3 bases, with 4 bases spanning the gap. Germline CDR1 SGHVS, CDR2 FQNEAQ. Here the CDR3 DNA reads TGTGCCAGCAGCCTCGACACTGAAGCTTTCTTT. Translated, it gives CASSLDTEAFF.

The V gene is TRBV2, the J gene TRBJ2-1; 8 bases agree with TRBD1. This CDR3 is built from 15 residues. The V gene's germline CDR1 is SNHLY and CDR2 FYNNEI. The V gene end was trimmed by 2 bases and the J gene end by 9 bases; junction bases not matched to a gene: 9. Here the CDR3 DNA reads TGTGCCAGCAGTGAATCGCTCGGGACAGGCAGTGAGCAGTTCTTC. Amino acid sequence: CASSESLGTGSEQFF.

The chain is built from TRBV2 and TRBJ2-2, with no clear D. Trimming stripped 2 bases from V and 2 bases from J, with 9 bases between. Germline values: CDR1 SNHLY, CDR2 FYNNEI. This CDR3 is 15 amino acids long. The CDR3 coding sequence is TGTGCCAGCAGTGAATACGCGGTAAACACCGGGGAGCTGTTTTTT. Residues: CASSEYAVNTGELFF.

The sample holds one count of this clone. The chain employs TRBV7-9 and TRBJ1-1; D gene unclear. V was trimmed by 3 bases and J by 1 base, leaving 9 bases between them. Germline lookup yields CDR1 SEHNR and CDR2 FQNEAQ (reference sequence). CDR3 length equals 14 residues. CDR3 amino acids: CASSFTAKNTEAFF. CDR3 in DNA: TGTGCCAGCAGCTTTACAGCAAAGAACACTGAAGCTTTCTTT.

This sequence joins TRBV19 and TRBJ2-7, with TRBD2 matching over 12 bases. The germline V gene encodes CDR1 LNHDA and CDR2 SQIVND (reference sequence). This CDR3 is built from 14 residues. Trimming cost V 7 bases and J 3 bases; bases outside gene matches: 4. The CDR3 sequence: CASTKTSGSYEQYF. In DNA form, the CDR3 reads TGTGCCAGTACCAAGACTAGCGGGAGCTACGAGCAGTACTTC.

The chain carries TRBV11-2 and TRBJ1-4; possible D gene TRBD1, 5 bases. V lost 2 bases and J 8 bases, leaving 21 bases between the germline ends. Germline lookup yields CDR1 SGHAT and CDR2 FQNNGV. This CDR3 region has 17 residues. CDR3 nucleotides: TGTGCCAGCAGCTTAAGGAGGGGACGGTTGGAGGGGGAAAAACTGTTTTTT. Translated: CASSLRRGRLEGEKLFF.

The chain is built from TRBV4-1 and TRBJ1-5; 10 bases are shared with TRBD1. Unmatched junction bases numbered 5, after V lost 1 base and J lost 2 bases. There are 17 residues in the CDR3. Looked up from germline, CDR1 is MGHRA and CDR2 is YSYEKL. Here the CDR3 reads CASSQVLGTGGNQPQHF. The CDR3 nucleotides read TGCGCCAGCAGCCAAGTCTTGGGGACAGGGGGCAATCAGCCCCAGCATTTT.

This clone was counted once. As DNA, the CDR3 is TGTGCCAGCAGCTTACAGGGCTCAGATACGCAGTATTTT. This encodes CASSLQGSDTQYF. This chain links TRBV7-6 with TRBJ2-3; weak D call: TRBD1 (5 bases). The V end lost 2 bases, the J end lost 4 bases, and 7 bases lay between the germline ends. The germline CDR1 and CDR2 sequences are SGHVS and FNYEAQ. The CDR3 is made up of 13 amino acids.

To note about this clone: The same CDR3 is also encoded by other DNA sequences in this sample. The J gene is TRBJ2-7, the V gene TRBV5-1, with 8 nucleotides matching TRBD1. From germline, CDR1 is SGHRS and CDR2 YFSETQ. The CDR3 consists of 14 residues. The V segment lost 4 bases and the J segment 5 bases; nucleotides outside the gene matches: 8. CDR3 in DNA: TGCGCCAGCAGCCACGGACAGGGAAGACACGAGCAGTACTTC. Amino acids: CASSHGQGRHEQYF.

The gene calls are TRBV5-6 and TRBJ2-1; 7 bases are shared with TRBD2. The V gene end was trimmed by 4 bases and the J gene end by 6 bases; junction bases not matched to a gene: 7. The CDR3 sequence is 14 residues long. CDR1 is SGHDT and CDR2 is YYEEEE in the germline V gene. Written as DNA, the CDR3 is TGTGCCAGCAGCCGCCTCGGGACTACCAATGAGCAGTTCTTC. As protein: CASSRLGTTNEQFF.

This rearrangement joins TRBV6-5 to TRBJ1-1; D gene ambiguous. Germline V gives CDR1 MNHEY, CDR2 SVGAGI. The CDR3 is 13 residues long. V shed 6 bases and J shed 5 bases, with 13 bases lying between them. The CDR3 DNA reads TGTGCCAGCAGGGGCGCGGGTGCGACTGAAGCTTTCTTT. Amino acids: CASRGAGATEAFF.

The genes are TRBV9 and TRBJ2-2; weak D call: TRBD2 (6 bases). Germline V gene sequence: CDR1 SGDLS, CDR2 YYNGEE. Trimming removed 0 bases from V and 5 bases from J, with 8 bases in between. The CDR3 has 14 amino acids. CDR3 in amino acids: CASSVGTKTGELFF. CDR3 DNA sequence: TGTGCCAGCAGCGTAGGGACTAAGACCGGGGAGCTGTTTTTT.

The CDR3 nucleotides are TGTGCCAGCAGTTTAGCGGGAGGGCCCTACGAGCAGTACTTC. Translation: CASSLAGGPYEQYF. The genes are TRBV27 and TRBJ2-7; 9 bases are shared with TRBD2. Germline V gives CDR1 MNHEY, CDR2 SMNVEV (reference sequence). The CDR3 loop spans 14 amino acids. The J segment lost 2 bases and the V segment lost 2 bases, leaving 1 base of the junction unmatched.